The clone carrying this T cell receptor beta chain came up many times. Its antigen is as yet unknown. What was amplified from RNA transcripts were TCR beta CDR3 regions. First-round RT-PCR of the TCR CDR3 relied on the HTBI primer set. TCRdb recomputed calls from the multiplex PCR reads with MiXCR, one row per CDR3 protein. The sample includes about 640,000 distinct CDR3 sequences, about 14% of them seen just once. This sample was included in a study of T cells in Graves' hyperthyroidism and ophthalmopathy. Findings of the study overall: Within blood appeared most thyroid clonotypes that had expanded above 0.001.

The germline V gene encodes CDR1 MNHNS and CDR2 SASEGT. V was cut by 3 bases and J by 6 bases, with 9 bases left in between. The CDR3 length is 13 residues. The sequence derives from a woman aged 50 to 65 with Graves' ophthalmopathy. V and J are TRBV6-1 and TRBJ2-4, with a weak D call TRBD2 (5 bases). The sample consisted of blood. The CDR3 nucleotides are TGTGCCAGCAGTGATACCGGGGTAAACATTCAGTACTTC. It codes for CASSDTGVNIQYF.